Listed below are T cell receptor beta chains from one sample, sequenced in a study of cytomegalovirus exposure and HLA in healthy donors. Clones were sequenced by immunoSEQ multiplex PCR, and TCRdb holds only the in-frame ones, with some missing. The sample yields 130,000 or so clones, approximately 80% seen once. Sequencing used PBMCs. The receptors were sampled from a man younger than 35 in good health and CMV-seronegative. Both conserved end residues are part of each CDR3. Each record gives: D gene, V gene, J gene, clone size, CDR3 length, CDR3 DNA, CDR3 protein. The D gene is left open where the match is weak. Clone size appears in some rows only: once, few, many, or a class for an expanded clone.

D gene: TRBD2; V gene: TRBV13; J gene: TRBJ2-3; clone size: .; CDR3 length: 17; CDR3 DNA: TGTGCCAGCAGCTCGCCCAGCGGGGGGTCTAGCACAGATACGCAGTATTTT; CDR3 protein: CASSSPSGGSSTDTQYF
D gene: TRBD2; V gene: TRBV6-5; J gene: TRBJ2-1; clone size: .; CDR3 length: 15; CDR3 DNA: TGTGCCAGCTCTAAAGGGGGCGGGGGGGCCTTTGAGCAGTTCTTC; CDR3 protein: CASSKGGGGAFEQFF
D gene: TRBD1; V gene: TRBV6-5; J gene: TRBJ1-5; clone size: .; CDR3 length: 16; CDR3 DNA: TGTGCCAGCAGTTCCCACACAGGGGGATCGAATCAGCCCCAGCATTTT; CDR3 protein: CASSSHTGGSNQPQHF
D gene: .; V gene: TRBV7-3; J gene: TRBJ1-1; clone size: .; CDR3 length: 14; CDR3 DNA: TGTGCCAGCAGCCGGGACACCCTGAACACTGAAGCTTTCTTT; CDR3 protein: CASSRDTLNTEAFF
D gene: TRBD2; V gene: TRBV6-5; J gene: TRBJ2-1; clone size: .; CDR3 length: 15; CDR3 DNA: TGTGCCAGCAGGTCCGGGACTAGCGGAAACAATGAGCAGTTCTTC; CDR3 protein: CASRSGTSGNNEQFF
D gene: .; V gene: TRBV6-1; J gene: TRBJ1-2; clone size: .; CDR3 length: 15; CDR3 DNA: TGTGCCACCGCTAATACGGACAGTCTGGCCTATGGCTACACCTTC; CDR3 protein: CATANTDSLAYGYTF
D gene: .; V gene: TRBV4-2; J gene: TRBJ1-2; clone size: .; CDR3 length: 13; CDR3 DNA: TGTGCCAGCAGTAACGCTCCCCTGACAGCCCACACCTTC; CDR3 protein: CASSNAPLTAHTF
D gene: .; V gene: TRBV6-5; J gene: TRBJ1-6; clone size: .; CDR3 length: 16; CDR3 DNA: TGTGCCAGCAGTTACTACTCCCTAGGGGGTAATTCACCCCTCCACTTT; CDR3 protein: CASSYYSLGGNSPLHF
D gene: .; V gene: TRBV6-6; J gene: TRBJ2-5; clone size: .; CDR3 length: 14; CDR3 DNA: TGTGCCAGCAGTCGGACAGAGTGGCAAGAGACCCAGTACTTC; CDR3 protein: CASSRTEWQETQYF
D gene: TRBD1; V gene: TRBV7-9; J gene: TRBJ2-7; clone size: few; CDR3 length: 15; CDR3 DNA: TGTGCCAGCAGCGTTTCCGGGACAGGGAGCTACGAGCAGTACTTC; CDR3 protein: CASSVSGTGSYEQYF
D gene: TRBD1; V gene: TRBV19; J gene: TRBJ2-3; clone size: few; CDR3 length: 13; CDR3 DNA: TGTGCCAGCCAGGGACAGGTCATAGATACGCAGTATTTT; CDR3 protein: CASQGQVIDTQYF
D gene: TRBD1; V gene: TRBV4-2; J gene: TRBJ2-2; clone size: .; CDR3 length: 14; CDR3 DNA: TGTGCCAGCAGCCCCAATCGACAGGGCGGGGAGCTGTTTTTT; CDR3 protein: CASSPNRQGGELFF
D gene: TRBD1; V gene: TRBV6-5; J gene: TRBJ1-5; clone size: .; CDR3 length: 16; CDR3 DNA: TGTGCCAGCAGTTCTGGGACAGGGGGCGGCAATCAGCCCCAGCATTTT; CDR3 protein: CASSSGTGGGNQPQHF